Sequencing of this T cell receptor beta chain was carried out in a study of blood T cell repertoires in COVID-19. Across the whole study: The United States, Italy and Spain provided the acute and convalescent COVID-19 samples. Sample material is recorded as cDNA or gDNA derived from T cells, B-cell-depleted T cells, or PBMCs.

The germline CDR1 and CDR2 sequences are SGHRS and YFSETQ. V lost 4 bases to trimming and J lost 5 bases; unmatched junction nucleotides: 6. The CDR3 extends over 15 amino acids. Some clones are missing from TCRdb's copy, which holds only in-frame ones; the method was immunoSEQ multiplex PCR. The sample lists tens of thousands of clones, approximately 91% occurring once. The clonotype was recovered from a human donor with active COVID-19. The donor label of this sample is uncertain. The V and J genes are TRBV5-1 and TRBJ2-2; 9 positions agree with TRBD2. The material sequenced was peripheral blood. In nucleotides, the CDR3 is TGCGCCAGCAGCCAATTAGCGGGAGTTACCGGGGAGCTGTTTTTT. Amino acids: CASSQLAGVTGELFF.